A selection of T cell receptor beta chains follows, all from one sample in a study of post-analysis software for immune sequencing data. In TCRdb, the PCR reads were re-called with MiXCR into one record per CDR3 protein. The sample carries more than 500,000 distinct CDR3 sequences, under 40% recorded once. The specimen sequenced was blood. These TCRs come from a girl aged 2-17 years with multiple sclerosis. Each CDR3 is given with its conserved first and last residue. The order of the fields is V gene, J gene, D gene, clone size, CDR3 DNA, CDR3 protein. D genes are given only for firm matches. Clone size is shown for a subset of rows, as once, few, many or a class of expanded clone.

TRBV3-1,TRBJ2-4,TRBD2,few,TGTGCCAGCAGCCAAGATATCGCGGGGGGGCCTAAAAACATTCAGTACTTC,CASSQDIAGGPKNIQYF
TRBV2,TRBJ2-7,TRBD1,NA,TGTGCCAGCAGTCCGGACAGGGCCTGGACCTTCTACGAGCAGTACTTC,CASSPDRAWTFYEQYF
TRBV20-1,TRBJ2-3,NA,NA,TGCAGTGCTCCACTTCCACAGGGCACAGATACGCAGTATTTT,CSAPLPQGTDTQYF
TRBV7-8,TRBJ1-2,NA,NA,TGTGCCAGCAGCTTAGTGGCAGGGAGATCTAACTATGGCTACACCTTC,CASSLVAGRSNYGYTF
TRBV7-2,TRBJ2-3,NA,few,TGTGCCAGCAGCTTAGAGATCAGCACAGATACGCAGTATTTT,CASSLEISTDTQYF
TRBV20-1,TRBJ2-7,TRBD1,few,TGCAGTGCCCAACGGACAGGAAGCTCCTACGAGCAGTACTTC,CSAQRTGSSYEQYF
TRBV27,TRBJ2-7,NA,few,TGTGCCAGCAGTCAACCTAGCTCCTACGAGCAGTACTTC,CASSQPSSYEQYF
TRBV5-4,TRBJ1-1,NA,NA,TGTGCCAGCAGTTCCCATTCGGGGTACACTGAAGCTTTCTTT,CASSSHSGYTEAFF
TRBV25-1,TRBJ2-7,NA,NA,TGTGCCAGCAGTGAACACCGAAGCTCCTACGAGCAGTACTTC,CASSEHRSSYEQYF
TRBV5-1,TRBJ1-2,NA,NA,TGCGCCAGCAGCTTGGACTGGACAGAGATTTATGGCTACACCTTC,CASSLDWTEIYGYTF
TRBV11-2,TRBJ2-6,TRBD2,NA,TGTGCCAGCAGCTACACGGCGGGGGATCGGGCCAACGTCCTGGCTTTC,CASSYTAGDRANVLAF
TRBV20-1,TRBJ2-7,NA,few,TGCAGTGCTAGTAGTGCCCCCGGCTACGAGCAGTACTTC,CSASSAPGYEQYF
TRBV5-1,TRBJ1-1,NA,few,TGCGCCAGCAGCTTGGCCTCGGGTCCCAACACTGAAGCTTTCTTT,CASSLASGPNTEAFF
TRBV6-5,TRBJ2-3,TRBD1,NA,TGTGCCAGCAGTCCGACAGGGATGCTGGATACGCAGTATTTT,CASSPTGMLDTQYF
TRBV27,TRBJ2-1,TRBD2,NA,TGTGCCAGCAGTTACGGGACTAGCGGGGGGTACAATGAGCAGTTCTTC,CASSYGTSGGYNEQFF
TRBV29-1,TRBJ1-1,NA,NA,TGCAGCGTTGAACTGGGTTTCACTGAAGCTTTCTTT,CSVELGFTEAFF
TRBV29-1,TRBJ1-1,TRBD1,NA,TGCAGCGCCTCTACCGGGACAGTGAACACTGAAGCTTTCTTT,CSASTGTVNTEAFF
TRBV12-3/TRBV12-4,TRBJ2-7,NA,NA,TGTGCCAGCAGTTTCTCGGACCGAATCTACGAGCAGTACTTC,CASSFSDRIYEQYF
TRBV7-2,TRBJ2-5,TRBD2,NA,TGTGCCAGCAGCTCCAGCGGGGGGCCTAGGTACTTC,CASSSSGGPRYF
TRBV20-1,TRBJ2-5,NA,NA,TGCAGTGCTAGTACTGAACAAGAGACCCAGTACTTC,CSASTEQETQYF
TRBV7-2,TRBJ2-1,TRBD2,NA,TGTGCCAGCAGCCCCGGGCGGCTAGCGGGGGGAATGAACAGACAAGAGACCCAGTTCTTC,CASSPGRLAGGMNRQETQFF
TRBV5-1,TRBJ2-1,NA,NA,TGCGCCAGCAGCTTGGAGGGGTGGAACAATGAGCAGTTCTTC,CASSLEGWNNEQFF
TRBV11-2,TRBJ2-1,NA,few,TGTGCCAGCAGTTCTACTAGCCCTATCTACAATGAGCAGTTCTTC,CASSSTSPIYNEQFF
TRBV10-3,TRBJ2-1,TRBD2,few,TGTGCCATCAGGTCTCAGGCGGGGGGCAGTAATGAGCAGTTCTTC,CAIRSQAGGSNEQFF
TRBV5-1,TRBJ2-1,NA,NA,TGCGCCAGCAGCTTGGCAGTCAGGGGATCCTACAATGAGCAGTTCTTC,CASSLAVRGSYNEQFF
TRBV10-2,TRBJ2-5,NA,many,TGCGCCAGCAGCCCCGGGGTTGTGCAAGAGACCCAGTACTTC,CASSPGVVQETQYF
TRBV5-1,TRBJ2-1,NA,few,TGCGCCAGCAGTGAGAGGGCCAGGGACAATGAGCAGTTCTTC,CASSERARDNEQFF